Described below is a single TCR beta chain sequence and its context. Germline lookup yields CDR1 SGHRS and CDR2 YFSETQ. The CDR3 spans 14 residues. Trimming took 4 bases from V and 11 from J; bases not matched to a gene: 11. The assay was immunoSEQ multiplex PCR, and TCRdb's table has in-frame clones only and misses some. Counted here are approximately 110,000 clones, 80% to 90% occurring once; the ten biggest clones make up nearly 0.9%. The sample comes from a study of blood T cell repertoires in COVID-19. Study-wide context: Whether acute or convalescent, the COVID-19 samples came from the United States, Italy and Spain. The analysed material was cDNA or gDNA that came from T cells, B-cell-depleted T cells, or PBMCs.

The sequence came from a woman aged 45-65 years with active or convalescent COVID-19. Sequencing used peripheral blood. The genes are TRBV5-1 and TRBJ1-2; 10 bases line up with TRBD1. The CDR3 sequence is CASSPEGTGAKYTF. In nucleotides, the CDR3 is TGCGCCAGCAGCCCGGAAGGGACAGGGGCTAAGTACACCTTC.